These 14 T cell receptor beta chains share one sample of origin, sequenced in a study of shared clonotypes between healthy human individuals. Using immunoSEQ multiplex PCR, the repertoire was profiled, and TCRdb retains in-frame clones only, with some absent. The sample carries roughly 700,000 clones, roughly 70% recorded once. Sample: memory CD4+ T cells sorted from blood. The subset was: CD45RA-negative fraction. These receptors all stem from a woman between 25 and 40 years old in good health.

The chain couples TRBV5-1 to TRBJ2-7; D unclear. CDR1 and CDR2 (germline): SGHRS, YFSETQ. This CDR3 spans 16 amino acids. V lost 4 bases, J lost 1 base, and 18 bases lay in between. The CDR3 loop reads CASSPVVRTPSYEQYF. The CDR3 DNA reads TGCGCCAGCAGCCCGGTGGTGAGGACGCCTTCCTACGAGCAGTACTTC. The full variable domain, with the rest looked up from reference TRBV5-1 and TRBJ2-7, is KAGVTQTPRYLIKTRGQQVTLSCSPISGHRSVSWYQQTPGQGLQFLFEYFSETQRNKGNFPGRFSGRQFSNSRSEMNVSTLELGDSALYLCASSPVVRTPSYEQYFGPGTRLTVT.

This clone was seen only once. The chain carries TRBV11-3 and TRBJ2-7, with 8 bases matching TRBD1. Germline CDR1 reads SGHNT; CDR2 reads YENEEA. J was trimmed by 6 bases and V by 2 bases; bases with no gene match: 6. The CDR3 length is 14 residues. The CDR3 region has the DNA TGTGCCAGCAGCTTACGGCAGGGGGCAAGCGAGCAGTACTTC. Translation: CASSLRQGASEQYF.

This clone occurred a few times. This chain connects TRBV18 to TRBJ1-2; maybe TRBD1 (5 bases). The length of the CDR3 is 15 residues. V shed 3 bases and J shed 6 bases, with 17 bases lying between them. Germline values: CDR1 KGHSH, CDR2 LQKENI. DNA of the CDR3: TGTGCCAGCTCACCTCTCCAGGACACGACGGATGGCTACACCTTC. Translating it yields CASSPLQDTTDGYTF.

The chain recombines TRBV20-1 with TRBJ2-1; 9 positions agree with TRBD2. The germline V gene encodes CDR1 DFQATT and CDR2 SNEGSKA (reference sequence). After removal of 6 bases from V and 12 bases from J, the junction contained 6 bases not matched to a gene. The CDR3 is 11 amino acids. CDR3 sequence: CSARTSETQFF. The CDR3 coding sequence is TGCAGTGCGAGGACTAGCGAGACGCAGTTCTTC.

The chain combines TRBV7-9 with TRBJ2-1, with D possibly TRBD2 on 6 matching bases. Germline V gives CDR1 SEHNR, CDR2 FQNEAQ (reference sequence). V lost 2 bases, J lost 7 bases, and 12 bases lay in between. This CDR3 has 14 residues. Here the CDR3 reads CASSLRRERNEQFF. In DNA form, the CDR3 reads TGTGCCAGCAGCTTAAGACGGGAGCGGAATGAGCAGTTCTTC.

The chain combines TRBV30 with TRBJ2-5; 7 bases match TRBD1. This CDR3 spans 14 amino acids. The V gene's germline CDR1 is GTSNPN and CDR2 SVGIG (reference sequence). With V trimmed by 2 bases and J by 2 bases, 5 bases remained unmatched. CDR3 nucleotide sequence: TGTGCCTGGAGTACAAGGGGGCTTCAAGAGACCCAGTACTTC. Its translation: CAWSTRGLQETQYF.

The chain combines TRBV19 with TRBJ1-1; no clear D gene. The germline V and J ends were trimmed by 5 bases and 4 bases, with 11 bases remaining between them. CDR3 length equals 13 residues. Germline CDR1 reads LNHDA; CDR2 reads SQIVND (reference sequence). CDR3: CASSESLATEAFF. The CDR3 DNA reads as TGTGCCAGTAGTGAATCCCTAGCCACTGAAGCTTTCTTT.

This chain uses TRBV6-6 with TRBJ1-4, with 10 bases aligning to TRBD1. Unmatched junction bases numbered 3, after V lost 5 bases and J lost 6 bases. The V gene's germline CDR1 is MNHNY and CDR2 SVGAGI (reference sequence). The CDR3 length is 14 residues. CDR3 loop: CASSGGTGDEKLFF. CDR3 DNA sequence: TGTGCCAGCAGTGGCGGGACAGGGGATGAAAAACTGTTTTTT.

V usage is TRBV4-1 and J usage is TRBJ2-7; 7 bases line up with TRBD2. The CDR3 spans 15 residues. CDR1 is MGHRA and CDR2 is YSYEKL in the germline V gene. The junction had 7 bases not matched to a gene; V was cut back by 4 bases and J by 1 base. CDR3 in amino acids: CASSPASGQSYEQYF. CDR3 DNA: TGCGCCAGCAGCCCAGCTAGCGGCCAATCCTACGAGCAGTACTTC.

This clone was seen a few times. CDR3 nucleotide sequence: TGTGCCAGCAGCGAAGGGGCCCGAGGAGAGACCCAGTACTTC. As protein: CASSEGARGETQYF. The chain links TRBV7-9 to TRBJ2-5, with D maybe TRBD1 (5 bases). CDR3 length equals 14 residues. The V and J ends lost 5 bases and 4 bases respectively, with 14 bases between them. Germline V CDR1 and CDR2: SEHNR, FQNEAQ (reference sequence).

This sequence joins TRBV7-8 and TRBJ2-7; 10 bases match TRBD2. After removal of 6 bases from V and 2 bases from J, the junction contained 7 bases not matched to a gene. Germline V gives CDR1 SGHVS, CDR2 FQNEAQ. CDR3 size: 15 residues. The CDR3 loop reads CASRAGTSVTYEQYF. The CDR3 nucleotides read TGTGCCAGCAGGGCCGGGACTAGCGTTACCTACGAGCAGTACTTC. Supplemented by reference TRBV7-8 and TRBJ2-7, the full variable domain reads GAGVSQSPRYKVAKRGQDVALRCDPISGHVSLFWYQQALGQGPEFLTYFQNEAQLDKSGLPSDRFFAERPEGSVSTLKIQRTQQEDSAVYLCASRAGTSVTYEQYFGPGTRLTVT.

The table lists this clone with many counts. The chain links TRBV5-6 to TRBJ1-6; no firm D call. The V end was cut by 3 bases, the J end by 9 bases, with 7 bases between. This CDR3 is built from 12 residues. Germline V CDR1 and CDR2: SGHDT, YYEEEE. CDR3 region: CASSSYGSPLHF. Written as DNA, the CDR3 is TGTGCCAGCAGCTCCTACGGTTCACCCCTCCACTTT.

This sequence joins TRBV14 and TRBJ1-2; TRBD1 is a possible D gene (6 bases). Germline V gene data show CDR1 as SGHDN and CDR2 as FVKESK. V lost 4 bases, J lost 3 bases, and 9 bases lay in between. This CDR3 has 13 amino acids. The chain's CDR3 is CASSLRTDYGYTF. The CDR3 DNA sequence: TGTGCCAGCAGCCTAAGGACAGACTATGGCTACACCTTC.

The V call is TRBV6-1, the J call TRBJ2-5; 7 positions agree with TRBD1. This CDR3 has 14 residues. Germline CDR1 reads MNHNS; CDR2 reads SASEGT. Losses at the gene ends were 7 bases for V and 4 bases for J; bases not matched to a gene: 9. The CDR3 DNA reads as TGTGCCAGCACAGATGACAGGGCGCGAGAGACCCAGTACTTC. It encodes CASTDDRARETQYF.